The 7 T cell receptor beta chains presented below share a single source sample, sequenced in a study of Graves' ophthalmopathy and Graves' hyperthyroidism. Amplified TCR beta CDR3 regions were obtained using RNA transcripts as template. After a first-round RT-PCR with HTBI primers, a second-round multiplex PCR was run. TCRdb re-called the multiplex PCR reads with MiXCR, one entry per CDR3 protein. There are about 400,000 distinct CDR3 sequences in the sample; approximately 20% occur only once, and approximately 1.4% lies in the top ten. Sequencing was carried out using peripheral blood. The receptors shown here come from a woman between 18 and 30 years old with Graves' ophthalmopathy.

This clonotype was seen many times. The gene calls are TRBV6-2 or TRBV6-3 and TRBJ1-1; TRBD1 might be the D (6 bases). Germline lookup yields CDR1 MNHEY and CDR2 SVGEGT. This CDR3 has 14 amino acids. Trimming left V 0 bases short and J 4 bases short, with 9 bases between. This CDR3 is CASSYSQGSTEAFF. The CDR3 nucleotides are TGTGCCAGCAGTTACTCCCAGGGGAGCACTGAAGCTTTCTTT.

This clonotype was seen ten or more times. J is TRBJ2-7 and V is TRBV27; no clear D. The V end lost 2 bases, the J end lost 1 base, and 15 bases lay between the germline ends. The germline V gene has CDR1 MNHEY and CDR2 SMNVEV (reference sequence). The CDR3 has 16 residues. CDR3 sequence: CASSLNYNQFSYEQYF. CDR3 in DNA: TGTGCCAGCAGTTTAAATTACAACCAGTTTTCCTACGAGCAGTACTTC.

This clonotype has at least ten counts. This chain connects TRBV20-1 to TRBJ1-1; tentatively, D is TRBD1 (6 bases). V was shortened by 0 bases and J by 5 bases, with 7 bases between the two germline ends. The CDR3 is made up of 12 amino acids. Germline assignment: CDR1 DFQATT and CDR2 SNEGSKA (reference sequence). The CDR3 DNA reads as TGCAGTGCTAGAGAGGGGGCGACTGAAGCTTTCTTT. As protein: CSAREGATEAFF.

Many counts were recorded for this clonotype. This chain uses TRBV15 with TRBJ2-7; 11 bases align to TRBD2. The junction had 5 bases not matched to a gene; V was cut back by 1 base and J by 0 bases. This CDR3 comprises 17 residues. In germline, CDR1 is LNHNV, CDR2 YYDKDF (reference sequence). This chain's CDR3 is CATSRGLAGSSSYEQYF. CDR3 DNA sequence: TGTGCCACCAGCAGAGGACTAGCGGGATCTTCCTCCTACGAGCAGTACTTC.

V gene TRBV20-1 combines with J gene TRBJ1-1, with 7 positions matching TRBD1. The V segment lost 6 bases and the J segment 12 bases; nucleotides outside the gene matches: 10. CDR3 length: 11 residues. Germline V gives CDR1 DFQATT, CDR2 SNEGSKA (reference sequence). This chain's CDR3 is CSARRQGMSFF. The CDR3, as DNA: TGCAGTGCGAGAAGACAGGGAATGTCTTTCTTT.

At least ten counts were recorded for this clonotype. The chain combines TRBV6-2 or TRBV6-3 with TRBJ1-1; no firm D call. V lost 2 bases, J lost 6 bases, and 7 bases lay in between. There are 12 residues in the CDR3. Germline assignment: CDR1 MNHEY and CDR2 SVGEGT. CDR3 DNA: TGTGCCAGCAGTTACCCGACGGCTGAAGCTTTCTTT. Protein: CASSYPTAEAFF.

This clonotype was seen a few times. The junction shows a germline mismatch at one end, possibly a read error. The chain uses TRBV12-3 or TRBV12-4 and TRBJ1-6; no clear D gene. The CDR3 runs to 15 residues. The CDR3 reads CASSLAGNRNSPLHF. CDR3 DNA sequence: TGTGCCAGCAGTCTAGCGGGGAACCGCAATTCACCCCTCCACTTT.